These T cell receptor beta chains were read from a single sample in a study of glioma-infiltrating T cells. TCRdb independently ran MiXCR on the multiplex PCR reads; one entry per CDR3 protein. The table lists more than 95,000 distinct CDR3 sequences, about 28% of them singletons. The sequenced sample was glioma tissue, nonneoplastic brain tissue, or PBMCs (not recorded which). These receptors were collected from a human donor with low-grade glioma or glioblastoma, undergoing nonglioma brain surgery, or in good health (not recorded which). CDR3s include the opening cysteine and the closing phenylalanine or tryptophan. D genes are given only for firm matches. Expanded clones get a size class; other rows say once, few or many, or leave the size out.

D	V	size	J	CDR3
NA	TRBV30	NA	TRBJ1-1	CAWAHGTEAFF
TRBD1	TRBV20-1	many	TRBJ1-5	CSARNTGDQPQHF
NA	TRBV19	few	TRBJ1-5	CASRPTGREGQPQHF
NA	TRBV7-2	many	TRBJ1-6	CASSLYVDNSPLHF
TRBD1	TRBV7-2	NA	TRBJ2-5	CASSMDREVETQHF
NA	TRBV6-1	many	TRBJ2-3	CASSSYRVANTQYF
NA	TRBV6-6	many	TRBJ1-5	CASSYERTNQPQHF
NA	TRBV12-3/TRBV12-4	NA	TRBJ1-4	CASSLRLTNEKLFF
NA	TRBV4-3	many	TRBJ2-1	CASSGTSGANNEQFF
NA	TRBV6-1	many	TRBJ2-7	CASSVLGVIYEQYF
NA	TRBV7-9	few	TRBJ2-3	CASRDTGSTDTQYF
TRBD1	TRBV7-9	many	TRBJ2-5	CASSLTQGEETQYF
TRBD1	TRBV7-6	many	TRBJ2-3	CASSLAWTGTDTQYF
TRBD2	TRBV29-1	NA	TRBJ2-3	CSVKLAGRTDTQYF
NA	TRBV6-1	many	TRBJ2-1	CASSRRSYNEQFF
NA	TRBV19	NA	TRBJ1-1	CASSIWGQEQMNTEAFF
NA	TRBV12-3/TRBV12-4	NA	TRBJ1-1	CASSSTGEDWNTEAFF
TRBD2	TRBV29-1	NA	TRBJ2-3	CSPLIAGSWGTQYF
NA	TRBV18	few	TRBJ2-5	CASSLGAGQETQYF
TRBD1	TRBV19	few	TRBJ1-6	CASSRTGENSPLHF
NA	TRBV29-1	NA	TRBJ2-5	CSVEVETQYF
TRBD2	TRBV4-2	NA	TRBJ2-5	CASSQDTSGGIQETQYF
NA	TRBV6-5	NA	TRBJ2-7	CASSYRDGAYEQYF
NA	TRBV7-3	few	TRBJ2-7	CASRYPGGYEQYF
NA	TRBV7-3	many	TRBJ2-7	CASSLTSGGGYEQYF
NA	TRBV19	NA	TRBJ1-2	CASSIGATYGYTF
NA	TRBV7-9	NA	TRBJ2-5	CASSRGPEETQYF
TRBD2	TRBV20-1	many	TRBJ2-4	CSAPGGGYIQYF
TRBD2	TRBV3-1	few	TRBJ2-1	CASSSPTIAGRINEQFF
NA	TRBV20-1	many	TRBJ1-6	CSVKRVGNSPLHF
NA	TRBV28	NA	TRBJ2-7	CASRPGGPSSYDQYF
TRBD1	TRBV19	NA	TRBJ1-2	CASYRQGVVGYTF
NA	TRBV29-1	NA	TRBJ2-5	CSVARDTKKETQYF
TRBD2	TRBV7-9	few	TRBJ2-3	CASTQRGVSTDTQYF
NA	TRBV4-1	medium-sized	TRBJ1-5	CASSQGGEQPQHF
TRBD2	TRBV19	NA	TRBJ2-3	CASSIPGLAGSTDTQYF
NA	TRBV2	few	TRBJ2-4	CASSEAFRDTKNIQYF
TRBD1	TRBV7-9	many	TRBJ1-1	CASSDGDSEAFF
NA	TRBV24-1	many	TRBJ2-3	CATSDSVTQYF
TRBD1	TRBV28	many	TRBJ2-5	CASSQTGGGGETQYF
NA	TRBV5-1	few	TRBJ2-3	CASSFRVVGDTQYF
NA	TRBV28	NA	TRBJ2-7	CASRSLGEGSSEQYF
NA	TRBV28	many	TRBJ2-7	CASPPPGPVTEQYF
NA	TRBV20-1	many	TRBJ2-5	CSATEKETQYF
NA	TRBV18	many	TRBJ2-1	CASSPPDDHNEQFF
NA	TRBV6-1	many	TRBJ1-1	CASSRASNTEAFF
NA	TRBV12-3/TRBV12-4	NA	TRBJ2-5	CASTGTAQETQYF
TRBD1	TRBV28	NA	TRBJ2-6	CASRGQGLRSGANVLTF
NA	TRBV6-1	many	TRBJ2-6	CASRGAGAGANVLTF